This T cell receptor (beta chain) was captured in a study of radiation and T cells in renal cell carcinoma. General study results and limits: Top tumor clonotypes rose in blood 2 weeks post-radiation, then contracted.

As for this clone: Its target is not known.

Method: immunoSEQ multiplex PCR; TCRdb's copy keeps in-frame clones and lacks some. Of 130,000 or so clones in the sample, around 78% are singletons; the top ten hold roughly 23%. The V end lost 2 bases, the J end lost 7 bases, and 4 bases lay between the germline ends. The CDR3 extends over 12 amino acids. CDR1 is SGHRS, CDR2 YFSETQ, per germline. Noted time point: baseline pretreatment blood. As to treatment: 15 Gy SBRT to primary tumor, nephrectomy 4 weeks later. This renal cell carcinoma was of the clear cell type. The source was blood, collected from a patient whose treatment included radiotherapy and nephrectomy. This receptor was identified in a woman aged 45-65 years with renal cell carcinoma. The rearrangement joins TRBV5-1 to TRBJ1-6; D remains ambiguous. The chain's CDR3 is CASSFQNSPLHF. DNA for the CDR3: TGCGCCAGCAGCTTCCAGAATTCACCCCTCCACTTT.